This paragraph reports one TCR beta chain. The sample is drawn from a study of T cell responses to AZD1222 COVID-19 vaccine. The data were produced by immunoSEQ multiplex PCR, yet TCRdb's version contains in-frame clones alone and is incomplete. The sample gives 140,000 or so clones, 91% of which show up once; 7.5% to 8% is in the top ten. CDR1 is MNHEY and CDR2 is SVGAGI in the germline V gene. The CDR3 sequence is 13 residues long. The V segment lost 8 bases and the J segment 5 bases; nucleotides outside the gene matches: 5. The TCR originated in an adult who received the MenACWY meningococcal vaccine as a control. This specimen consisted of peripheral blood, obtained 28 days after the second dose of the MenACWY control vaccine. The V gene is TRBV6-5, the J gene TRBJ2-3, with 9 bases identical to TRBD2. The CDR3 loop reads CASWREGVDTQYF. CDR3 in DNA: TGTGCCAGCTGGCGGGAGGGCGTAGATACGCAGTATTTT.